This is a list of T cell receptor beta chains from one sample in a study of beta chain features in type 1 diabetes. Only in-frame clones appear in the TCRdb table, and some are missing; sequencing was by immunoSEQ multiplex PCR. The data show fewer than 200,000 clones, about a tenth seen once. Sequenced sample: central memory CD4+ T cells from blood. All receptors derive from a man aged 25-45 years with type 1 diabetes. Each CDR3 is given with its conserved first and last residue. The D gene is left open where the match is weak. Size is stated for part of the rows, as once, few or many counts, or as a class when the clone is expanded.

CDR3: CASSSLPGTETYNEQFF
DNA: TGTGCCAGCAGTTCCCTCCCCGGGACAGAGACCTACAATGAGCAGTTCTTC
J: TRBJ2-1
V: TRBV28
D: TRBD1
size: few

CDR3: CASSERGYHYEQYF
DNA: TGTGCCAGCAGTGAAAGGGGGTACCACTACGAGCAGTACTTC
J: TRBJ2-7
V: TRBV6-1
D: -
size: once

CDR3: CASRQGRYEQYF
DNA: TGTGCCAGCAGACAGGGCCGCTACGAGCAGTACTTC
J: TRBJ2-7
V: TRBV28
D: -
size: few

CDR3: CASSQGQGAFYGYTF
DNA: TGTGCCAGCAGCCAGGGACAGGGGGCTTTCTATGGCTACACCTTC
J: TRBJ1-2
V: TRBV4-2
D: TRBD1
size: few

CDR3: CASSKDRNSDTQYF
DNA: TGTGCCAGCAGCAAGGACAGGAATTCAGATACGCAGTATTTT
J: TRBJ2-3
V: TRBV28
D: TRBD1
size: few

CDR3: CASSPSGPDTQYF
DNA: TGTGCCAGCAGCCCGAGCGGCCCAGATACGCAGTATTTT
J: TRBJ2-3
V: TRBV11-2
D: -
size: -

CDR3: CASSPGGGPGAQHF
DNA: TGTGCCAGCAGCCCCGGGGGGGGGCCGGGGGCCCAGCATTTT
J: TRBJ1-5
V: TRBV14
D: -
size: many

CDR3: CASPISSSGRAGPVTDTQYF
DNA: TGCGCCAGCCCCATTAGCTCTAGCGGGAGGGCCGGTCCGGTCACAGATACGCAGTATTTT
J: TRBJ2-3
V: TRBV4-3
D: TRBD2
size: -

CDR3: CASKTGTGISYEQYF
DNA: TGTGCCAGTAAAACCGGGACAGGTATATCCTACGAGCAGTACTTC
J: TRBJ2-7
V: TRBV19
D: TRBD1
size: -

CDR3: CASSESGLAGDDWETQYF
DNA: TGTGCCAGCAGTGAGTCCGGACTAGCGGGAGATGATTGGGAGACCCAGTACTTC
J: TRBJ2-5
V: TRBV2
D: TRBD2
size: few

CDR3: CATSRRWGQGSQETQYF
DNA: TGTGCCACCAGCAGAAGATGGGGACAGGGGTCCCAAGAGACCCAGTACTTC
J: TRBJ2-5
V: TRBV15
D: TRBD1
size: -

CDR3: CSVVGRGNTEAFF
DNA: TGCAGCGTTGTAGGCAGGGGGAACACTGAAGCTTTCTTT
J: TRBJ1-1
V: TRBV29-1
D: -
size: few

CDR3: CASSETSGRVSYNEQFF
DNA: TGTGCCAGCAGTGAGACTAGCGGGAGAGTCTCCTACAATGAGCAGTTCTTC
J: TRBJ2-1
V: TRBV2
D: TRBD2
size: few

CDR3: CASAEGRAGETQYF
DNA: TGTGCCAGCGCGGAAGGGAGGGCTGGTGAGACCCAGTACTTC
J: TRBJ2-5
V: TRBV5-4
D: TRBD2
size: few

CDR3: CASSQARARGLAGRTDTQYF
DNA: TGCGCCAGCAGCCAAGCAAGGGCTCGTGGACTAGCGGGTCGCACAGATACGCAGTATTTT
J: TRBJ2-3
V: TRBV4-3
D: TRBD2
size: -

CDR3: CASGPLGGPTYEQYF
DNA: TGTGCCAGCGGGCCCCTTGGAGGACCAACCTACGAGCAGTACTTC
J: TRBJ2-7
V: TRBV27
D: -
size: -

CDR3: CASSASGGANQPQHF
DNA: TGTGCCAGCTCAGCGTCAGGGGGCGCAAATCAGCCCCAGCATTTT
J: TRBJ1-5
V: TRBV18
D: TRBD1
size: -

CDR3: CAISESRDEQYF
DNA: TGTGCCATCAGTGAGTCCAGGGACGAGCAGTACTTC
J: TRBJ2-7
V: TRBV10-3
D: -
size: -

CDR3: CASSPQGALGEQYF
DNA: TGTGCCAGCAGCCCTCAGGGGGCGCTTGGCGAGCAGTACTTC
J: TRBJ2-7
V: TRBV7-9
D: TRBD1
size: few

CDR3: CATSRAGGYTEAFF
DNA: TGTGCCACCAGCAGAGCTGGGGGGTACACTGAAGCTTTCTTT
J: TRBJ1-1
V: TRBV15
D: -
size: many

CDR3: CAFQGYNEQFF
DNA: TGTGCCTTTCAGGGTTACAATGAGCAGTTCTTC
J: TRBJ2-1
V: TRBV30
D: -
size: -

CDR3: CASSLSPVSSYEQYF
DNA: TGTGCCAGCAGTTTATCTCCCGTTAGCTCCTACGAGCAGTACTTC
J: TRBJ2-7
V: TRBV27
D: -
size: -

CDR3: CSVSVVQETQYF
DNA: TGCAGCGTTTCCGTCGTACAAGAGACCCAGTACTTC
J: TRBJ2-5
V: TRBV29-1
D: -
size: -

CDR3: CSAVNRLLTDTQYF
DNA: TGCAGCGCCGTTAACCGCTTACTCACAGATACGCAGTATTTT
J: TRBJ2-3
V: TRBV29-1
D: -
size: few

CDR3: CASSRRDLNTEAFF
DNA: TGTGCCAGCAGCCGTCGGGATTTGAACACTGAAGCTTTCTTT
J: TRBJ1-1
V: TRBV5-6
D: -
size: -

CDR3: CASSLPTFQETQYF
DNA: TGCGCCAGCAGCCTCCCGACATTTCAAGAGACCCAGTACTTC
J: TRBJ2-5
V: TRBV4-1
D: -
size: few

CDR3: CAWRISVRTSGRFQETQYF
DNA: TGTGCCTGGAGGATATCGGTTCGGACTAGCGGGAGGTTCCAAGAGACCCAGTACTTC
J: TRBJ2-5
V: TRBV30
D: TRBD2
size: -

CDR3: CASSPTSGARQYF
DNA: TGCGCCAGCAGCCCCACTAGCGGGGCCCGGCAGTACTTC
J: TRBJ2-7
V: TRBV4-3
D: TRBD2
size: few

CDR3: CASSIGQGTNTGELFF
DNA: TGTGCCAGCAGCATAGGACAGGGGACGAACACCGGGGAGCTGTTTTTT
J: TRBJ2-2
V: TRBV5-5
D: TRBD1
size: -

CDR3: CSVDSPEETQYF
DNA: TGCAGCGTTGACTCTCCCGAAGAGACCCAGTACTTC
J: TRBJ2-5
V: TRBV29-1
D: -
size: -

CDR3: CASSDRRRNTEAFF
DNA: TGTGCCAGCAGCGATCGACGGAGGAACACTGAAGCTTTCTTT
J: TRBJ1-1
V: TRBV11-2
D: -
size: -

CDR3: CASRPGEMNTEAFF
DNA: TGTGCCAGCAGACCCGGGGAGATGAACACTGAAGCTTTCTTT
J: TRBJ1-1
V: TRBV2
D: -
size: -

CDR3: CASTPWAGATDTQYF
DNA: TGTGCCAGCACTCCTTGGGCAGGCGCCACAGATACGCAGTATTTT
J: TRBJ2-3
V: TRBV28
D: -
size: -